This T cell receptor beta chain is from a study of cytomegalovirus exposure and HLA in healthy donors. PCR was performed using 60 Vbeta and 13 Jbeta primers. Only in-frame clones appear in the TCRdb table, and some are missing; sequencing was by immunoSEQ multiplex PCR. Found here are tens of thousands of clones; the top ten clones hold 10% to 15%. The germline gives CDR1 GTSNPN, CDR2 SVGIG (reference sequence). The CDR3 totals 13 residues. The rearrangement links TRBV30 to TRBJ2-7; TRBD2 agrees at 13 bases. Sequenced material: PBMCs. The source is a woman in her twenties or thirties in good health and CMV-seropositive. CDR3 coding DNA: TGTGGACTAGCGGGAGGCCCTCTCTACGAGCAGTACTTC. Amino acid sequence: CGLAGGPLYEQYF.